Listed below are T cell receptor beta chains from one sample, sequenced in a study of T cells in Graves' hyperthyroidism and ophthalmopathy. TCRdb called the multiplex PCR reads again in MiXCR, with one record for every CDR3 protein. This repertoire shows hundreds of thousands of distinct CDR3 sequences, approximately 14% found once; its top ten account for roughly 13%. The sample consisted of blood. The source of these receptors is a man between 18 and 35 years old with Graves' ophthalmopathy. Each CDR3 is given with its conserved first and last residue. D genes are given only for firm matches. Clone sizes are given selectively: once, few, many, or a class where the clone is expanded.

-	TRBV7-8	TRBJ1-1	many	CASSFPAGAPMNTEAFF	TGTGCCAGCAGCTTTCCCGCAGGGGCCCCTATGAACACTGAAGCTTTCTTT
-	TRBV19	TRBJ2-2	few	CASLAWTGTGELFF	TGTGCCAGCCTAGCATGGACCGGCACCGGGGAGCTGTTTTTT
-	TRBV27	TRBJ1-5	many	CASSFNRDNQPQHF	TGTGCCAGCAGTTTCAACAGGGACAATCAGCCCCAGCATTTT
TRBD2	TRBV7-2	TRBJ2-1	many	CASNRGDPYNEQFF	TGTGCCAGCAACCGGGGGGACCCCTACAATGAGCAGTTCTTC
-	TRBV11-2	TRBJ2-7	many	CASSLDPNYEQYF	TGTGCCAGCAGCTTAGACCCGAACTACGAGCAGTACTTC
TRBD1	TRBV12-3/TRBV12-4	TRBJ1-2	many	CASSPWAGGNYGYTF	TGTGCCAGCAGCCCCTGGGCAGGGGGGAACTATGGCTACACCTTC
-	TRBV7-2	TRBJ1-5	many	CASSPHGDYSQPQHF	TGTGCCAGCAGCCCCCACGGGGATTACTCTCAGCCCCAGCATTTT
TRBD2	TRBV5-5	TRBJ2-3	-	CASSSTSGGTADTQYF	TGTGCCAGCAGCTCGACGAGCGGGGGGACGGCAGATACGCAGTATTTT
-	TRBV5-1	TRBJ1-2	many	CASSLVRRNGYTF	TGCGCCAGCAGCTTGGTGAGACGAAATGGCTACACCTTC
-	TRBV3-1	TRBJ1-5	many	CASSQEEEDQPQHF	TGTGCCAGCAGCCAAGAAGAGGAGGATCAGCCCCAGCATTTT
-	TRBV9	TRBJ1-2	many	CASSVSPVTNYGYTF	TGTGCCAGCAGCGTAAGTCCAGTCACTAACTATGGCTACACCTTC
TRBD1	TRBV19	TRBJ1-1	many	CASSTGQGNTEAFF	TGTGCCAGTAGTACCGGACAGGGGAACACTGAAGCTTTCTTT
-	TRBV20-1	TRBJ2-5	-	CGGTDPRGAQETQYF	TGCGGCGGGACAGATCCTCGGGGGGCACAAGAGACCCAGTACTTC
TRBD2	TRBV4-2	TRBJ2-3	-	CASSQVVAGGTTDTQYF	TGTGCCAGCAGCCAAGTCGTGGCGGGGGGGACCACAGATACGCAGTATTTT
-	TRBV9	TRBJ2-7	-	CASSVDTGYEQYF	TGTGCCAGCAGCGTAGACACTGGCTACGAGCAGTACTTC
TRBD1	TRBV10-2	TRBJ1-2	-	CASSEDRVNGYTF	TGCGCCAGCAGTGAAGACAGGGTAAATGGCTACACCTTC
-	TRBV19	TRBJ1-4	few	CASSIVGTTNEKLFF	TGTGCCAGTAGTATCGTGGGCACCACTAATGAAAAACTGTTTTTT
-	TRBV5-1	TRBJ1-1	-	CASSLVQGTEAFF	TGCGCCAGCAGCTTAGTGCAGGGAACTGAAGCTTTCTTT
TRBD1	TRBV5-6	TRBJ1-1	-	CASSLTGVDSFMNTKAFF	TGTGCCAGCAGCCTGACAGGGGTGGATAGTTTCATGAACACTAAAGCTTTCTTT
-	TRBV12-3/TRBV12-4	TRBJ2-3	many	CASSFGFEWRLTDTQYF	TGTGCCAGCAGTTTCGGCTTCGAGTGGAGGCTCACAGATACGCAGTATTTT
TRBD2	TRBV12-3/TRBV12-4	TRBJ2-5	many	CASSPRTSGGETQYF	TGTGCCAGCAGTCCACGGACTAGCGGGGGAGAGACCCAGTACTTC
-	TRBV20-1	TRBJ1-6	many	CSAPRGGQPDSPLHF	TGCAGTGCTCCTCGCGGGGGACAACCGGATTCACCCCTCCACTTT
TRBD2	TRBV12-3/TRBV12-4	TRBJ2-7	many	CASSTTGTSGGAYEQYF	TGTGCCAGCAGTACCACCGGGACTAGCGGGGGGGCCTACGAGCAGTACTTC
-	TRBV15	TRBJ1-1	few	CTTSRIYPGVTEAFF	TGTACCACCAGCAGAATCTACCCCGGGGTCACTGAAGCTTTCTTT
-	TRBV30	TRBJ2-1	many	CAWSSRTEQFF	TGTGCCTGGAGTTCGAGGACAGAGCAGTTCTTC
-	TRBV10-1	TRBJ2-2	many	CASSPVANTGELFF	TGCGCCAGCAGCCCGGTCGCGAACACCGGGGAGCTGTTTTTT